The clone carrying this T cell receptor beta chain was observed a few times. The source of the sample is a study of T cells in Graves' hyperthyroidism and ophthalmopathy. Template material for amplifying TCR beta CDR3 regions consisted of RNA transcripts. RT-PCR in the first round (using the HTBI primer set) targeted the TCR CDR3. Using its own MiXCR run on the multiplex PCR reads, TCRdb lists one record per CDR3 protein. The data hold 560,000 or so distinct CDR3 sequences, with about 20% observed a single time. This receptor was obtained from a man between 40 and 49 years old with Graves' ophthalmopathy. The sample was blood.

Here the CDR3 reads CASSDHLGLDNSPLHF. The CDR3 DNA sequence: TGTGCCAGCAGCGATCATCTGGGGTTGGATAATTCACCCCTCCACTTT. V and J are TRBV11-2 and TRBJ1-6; D is uncertain. CDR1 SGHAT and CDR2 FQNNGV come from the germline V gene. Trimming shortened V by 5 bases and J by 5 bases, and 16 bases separated the two germline ends. This CDR3 region has 16 residues.